The rows below give T cell receptor beta chains drawn from one sample of a study of T cells in Graves' hyperthyroidism and ophthalmopathy. TCRdb independently ran MiXCR on the multiplex PCR reads; one entry per CDR3 protein. The sample lists a few hundred thousand distinct CDR3 sequences, roughly an eighth occurring once. Material: blood. These receptors originate from a woman aged 35 to 49 with Graves' ophthalmopathy. CDR3s include the opening cysteine and the closing phenylalanine or tryptophan. A D gene is named only where the DNA matches it firmly. Clone sizes are given selectively: once, few, many, or a class where the clone is expanded.

J gene | clone size | V gene | D gene | CDR3 DNA | CDR3 protein
TRBJ2-7 | many | TRBV29-1 | - | TGCAGCGTTCAAGGTAGATCCAGCTACGAGCAGTACTTC | CSVQGRSSYEQYF
TRBJ2-7 | many | TRBV6-1 | - | TGTGCCAGCAGTGTTCGGGACGGCTACGAGCAGTACTTC | CASSVRDGYEQYF
TRBJ1-2 | - | TRBV19 | - | TGTGCCAGTAGTTTACGGGGTGTCAGGGGAAACTATGGCTACACCTTC | CASSLRGVRGNYGYTF
TRBJ1-2 | many | TRBV2 | - | TGTGCCAGCACCCACATAAGCGCAGTCATTCTCTATGGCTACACCTTC | CASTHISAVILYGYTF
TRBJ2-7 | many | TRBV6-1 | TRBD2 | TGTGCCAGCACCCTGACTAGCGGGAGTTACGAGCAGTACTTC | CASTLTSGSYEQYF
TRBJ2-3 | many | TRBV27 | - | TGTGCCAGCAGTTTAGGAGACAGTTACACAGATACGCAGTATTTT | CASSLGDSYTDTQYF
TRBJ2-3 | many | TRBV20-1 | TRBD2 | TGCAGTGCTAGGGGCAGCGGGAGGGTCACAGATACGCAGTATTTT | CSARGSGRVTDTQYF
TRBJ2-7 | many | TRBV6-1 | TRBD2 | TGTGCCAGCAGACCCGGGACTAGAACCTACGAGCAGTACTTC | CASRPGTRTYEQYF
TRBJ2-5 | many | TRBV5-4 | TRBD1 | TGTGCCAGCAGCTCGTCAAACAGGGGAGTAGAGACCCAGTACTTC | CASSSSNRGVETQYF
TRBJ2-7 | many | TRBV12-3/TRBV12-4 | - | TGTGCCAGCAGTTTAGTTCAGGGGTACGAGCAGTACTTC | CASSLVQGYEQYF
TRBJ1-6 | many | TRBV7-8 | - | TGTGCCAGCAGCTTAGCAGGGGCACCCCTCCACTTT | CASSLAGAPLHF
TRBJ1-4 | many | TRBV7-9 | - | TGTGCCAGCAGCTTAGAACAGCTTAATGAAAAACTGTTTTTT | CASSLEQLNEKLFF
TRBJ1-1 | many | TRBV9 | - | TGTGCCAGCAGCGTAAATCCTGGGAGCACTGAAGCTTTCTTT | CASSVNPGSTEAFF
TRBJ2-3 | many | TRBV19 | TRBD2 | TGTGCCAGTAGTATGGTAAGACTAGCGGGAGAAACAGATACGCAGTATTTT | CASSMVRLAGETDTQYF
TRBJ2-5 | - | TRBV3-1 | - | TGTGCCATCAGCCCCCCGTTACGGACCCTGGAGACCCAGTACTTC | CAISPPLRTLETQYF
TRBJ2-7 | - | TRBV7-9 | - | TGTGCCAGCAGCTTTGTCTCCTACGGGCAGTACTTC | CASSFVSYGQYF
TRBJ1-6 | many | TRBV2 | TRBD1 | TGTGCCAGCAGCCGTACAGGGGGTATAGGTTCACCCCTCCACTTT | CASSRTGGIGSPLHF
TRBJ2-1 | many | TRBV2 | TRBD2 | TGTGCCAGCAGCGGGACTAGCGGGTTCTACAATGAGCAGTTCTTC | CASSGTSGFYNEQFF
TRBJ1-2 | many | TRBV7-2 | TRBD1 | TGTGCCAGCAGCCTTACAGGGGGGTTTAATGGCTACACCTTC | CASSLTGGFNGYTF
TRBJ1-2 | - | TRBV6-1 | TRBD1 | TGTGCCAGCAGTGAAGGACAGGGGAACTATGGCTACACCTTC | CASSEGQGNYGYTF
TRBJ2-7 | many | TRBV15 | - | TGTGCCACCAGCAGAGATCTGTCGACCGAGCAGTACTTC | CATSRDLSTEQYF
TRBJ2-7 | many | TRBV7-9 | - | TGTGCCAGCAGACCCGGGGGCAGGGTGGACGAGCAGTACTTC | CASRPGGRVDEQYF
TRBJ1-2 | - | TRBV10-3 | - | TGTGCCATCGGGGGGACAAGATACTATGGCTACACCTTC | CAIGGTRYYGYTF
TRBJ1-2 | - | TRBV18 | - | TGTGCCAGCTCACCAGGTGTGGCAGCCGGCTACACCTTC | CASSPGVAAGYTF
TRBJ2-1 | many | TRBV11-2 | - | TGTGCCAGCAGGGCCTCGGGTCGTCAAACACCCTACAATGAGCAGTTCTTC | CASRASGRQTPYNEQFF
TRBJ2-5 | - | TRBV18 | - | TGTGCCAGCTCACCTACGGCGGGACTGGGGGAGACCCAGTACTTC | CASSPTAGLGETQYF
TRBJ2-7 | many | TRBV15 | - | TGTGCCACCAGCAGAGATAGGGACGACTCCTACGAGCAGTACTTC | CATSRDRDDSYEQYF
TRBJ2-2 | - | TRBV24-1 | TRBD1 | TGTGCCACCAGTGGGCCACAGGGGTACGCGAACACCGGGGAGCTGTTTTTT | CATSGPQGYANTGELFF
TRBJ2-7 | many | TRBV10-2 | - | TGCGCCAGCAGTGGTCGTCAGCGAGGCTACGAGCAGTACTTC | CASSGRQRGYEQYF
TRBJ2-5 | few | TRBV24-1 | - | TGTGCCACCAGTGATTTGCCTGGGGGGGGCGAGTACTTC | CATSDLPGGGEYF
TRBJ2-7 | - | TRBV2 | TRBD2 | TGTGCCAGCAGTCAGGGGACTAGCGGGAGCTCCTACGAGCAGTACTTC | CASSQGTSGSSYEQYF
TRBJ2-1 | few | TRBV29-1 | TRBD2 | TGCAGCGTTGGTCAGCGGGGGTACTACAATGAGCAGTTCTTC | CSVGQRGYYNEQFF
TRBJ2-1 | - | TRBV29-1 | TRBD2 | TGCAGCGTAGACCTAGCGGGAGCCCTTGAGCAGTTCTTC | CSVDLAGALEQFF
TRBJ2-3 | - | TRBV6-1 | TRBD1 | TGTGCCAGCAGTGGTGCCCGATTTTGGGACAGCGCGCGGAGTACGCAGTATTTT | CASSGARFWDSARSTQYF
TRBJ2-7 | - | TRBV20-1 | TRBD2 | TGCAGTGCTTACTTAGCGGGAGTGCCCTCCTACGAGCAGTACTTC | CSAYLAGVPSYEQYF
TRBJ1-1 | many | TRBV6-1 | TRBD1 | TGTGCCAGCAGTTTCGGGACAGGGGCGGGGTACACTGAAGCTTTCTTT | CASSFGTGAGYTEAFF
TRBJ1-2 | few | TRBV7-9 | - | TGTGCCAGCAGCTTTGGGCCCCTAAAAGGCTACACCTTC | CASSFGPLKGYTF
TRBJ1-1 | few | TRBV7-2 | - | TGTGCCAGCAGCTTAAGTTTTGGGAACACTGAAGCTTTCTTT | CASSLSFGNTEAFF
TRBJ1-5 | many | TRBV19 | TRBD1 | TGTGCCACCCAACGAGTTGGACAGGGACGAGGTCAGCCCCAGCATTTT | CATQRVGQGRGQPQHF
TRBJ2-3 | many | TRBV7-2 | TRBD2 | TGTGCCAGCAGCCTCCGGGGACTAGCGGGGGCGGGGGATACGCAGTATTTT | CASSLRGLAGAGDTQYF
TRBJ2-1 | once | TRBV20-1 | TRBD2 | TGCAGTGCAACCACTAGCGGCAAAGTCTCGAATGAGCAGTTCTTC | CSATTSGKVSNEQFF
TRBJ2-3 | few | TRBV5-6 | - | TGTGCCAGCAGCTACCGGTTTGAAGATACGCAGTATTTT | CASSYRFEDTQYF
TRBJ2-5 | many | TRBV3-1 | - | TGTGCCAGCAGCCAAGAGCTTGCCAGTAGCCAAGAGACCCAGTACTTC | CASSQELASSQETQYF
TRBJ2-1 | many | TRBV11-2 | - | TGTGCCAGCAGCTTAGACAGAGGCTCTTGGAATGAGCAGTTCTTC | CASSLDRGSWNEQFF
TRBJ1-1 | - | TRBV18 | - | TGTGCCAGCCCACCACGAATGAACACTGAAGCTTTCTTT | CASPPRMNTEAFF
TRBJ2-5 | few | TRBV18 | - | TGTGCCAGCTCACCCACAGAAGAGACCCAGTACTTC | CASSPTEETQYF
TRBJ2-3 | many | TRBV10-3 | TRBD2 | TGTGCCATCAGTGAGTCGTGGTCGCGGGGGGGCCCAGATACGCAGTATTTT | CAISESWSRGGPDTQYF
TRBJ1-3 | many | TRBV27 | - | TGTGCCAGCAGTTCAGGGGTCGGAAACACCATATATTTT | CASSSGVGNTIYF
TRBJ1-1 | few | TRBV7-9 | - | TGTGCCAGCAGCCCGGTGGGGGGCCAAACCGAAGCTTTCTTT | CASSPVGGQTEAFF
TRBJ1-1 | - | TRBV14 | - | TGTGCCAGCAGCCAATCCCTGAACACTGAAGCTTTCTTT | CASSQSLNTEAFF
TRBJ2-5 | few | TRBV12-3/TRBV12-4 | TRBD1 | TGTGCCAGCAGTCCCCGACAGGGGGCCGGTTCCTGGGAGACCCAGTACTTC | CASSPRQGAGSWETQYF
TRBJ2-7 | - | TRBV20-1 | TRBD2 | TGCAGTGCTAGTACGGGGGGATCGGGCGATGAGCAGTACTTC | CSASTGGSGDEQYF
TRBJ2-1 | - | TRBV29-1 | TRBD1 | TGCAGCGTAGTGACAGGGGGCGATGAGCGGTTCTTC | CSVVTGGDERFF
TRBJ2-5 | - | TRBV7-9 | TRBD1 | TGTGCCAGCAGCATAGACAGGGCCCAAGAGACCCAGTACTTC | CASSIDRAQETQYF